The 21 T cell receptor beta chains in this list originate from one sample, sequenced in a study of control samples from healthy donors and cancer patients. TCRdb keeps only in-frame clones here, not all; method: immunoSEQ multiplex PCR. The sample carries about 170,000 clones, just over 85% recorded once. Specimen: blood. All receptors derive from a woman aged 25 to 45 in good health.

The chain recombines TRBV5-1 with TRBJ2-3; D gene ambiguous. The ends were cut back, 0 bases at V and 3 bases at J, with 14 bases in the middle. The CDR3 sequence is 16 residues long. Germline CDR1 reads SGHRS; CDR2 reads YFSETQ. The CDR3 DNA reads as TGCGCCAGCAGCTTGGGTCGGCAGCTGGGAACAGATACGCAGTATTTT. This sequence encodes CASSLGRQLGTDTQYF.

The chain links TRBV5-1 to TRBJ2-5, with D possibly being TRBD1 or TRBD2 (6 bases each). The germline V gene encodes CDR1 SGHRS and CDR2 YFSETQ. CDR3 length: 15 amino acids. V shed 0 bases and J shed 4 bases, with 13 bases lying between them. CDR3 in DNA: TGCGCCAGCAGCTTGGTTACGGGGGCCCCAGAGACCCAGTACTTC. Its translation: CASSLVTGAPETQYF.

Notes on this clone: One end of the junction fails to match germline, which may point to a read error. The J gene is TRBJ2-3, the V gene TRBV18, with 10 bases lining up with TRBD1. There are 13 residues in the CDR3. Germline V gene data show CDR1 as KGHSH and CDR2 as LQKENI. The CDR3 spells CASSTPGTGVRHF. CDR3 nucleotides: TGTGCCAGCTCAACTCCCGGGACAGGGGTCCGGCATTTT.

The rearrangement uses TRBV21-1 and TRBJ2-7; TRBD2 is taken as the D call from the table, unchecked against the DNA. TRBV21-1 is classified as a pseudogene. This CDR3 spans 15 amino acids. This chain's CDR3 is CASSKGAEGIYEQYV. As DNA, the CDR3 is TGTGCCAGCAGTAAGGGAGCGGAGGGGATTTACGAGCAGTACGTC.

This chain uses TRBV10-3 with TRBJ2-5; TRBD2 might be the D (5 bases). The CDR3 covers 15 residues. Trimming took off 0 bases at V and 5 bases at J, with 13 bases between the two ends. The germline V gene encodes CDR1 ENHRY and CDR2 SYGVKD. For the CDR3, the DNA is TGTGCCATCAGTGAGTCGCCCGGGTCGGGGGAGACCCAGTACTTC. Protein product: CAISESPGSGETQYF.

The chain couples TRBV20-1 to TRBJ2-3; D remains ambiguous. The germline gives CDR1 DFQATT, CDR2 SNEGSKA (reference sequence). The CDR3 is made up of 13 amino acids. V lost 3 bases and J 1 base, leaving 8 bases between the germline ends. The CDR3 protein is CSASTPGTDTQYF. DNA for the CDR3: TGCAGTGCTAGTACGCCCGGCACAGATACGCAGTATTTT.

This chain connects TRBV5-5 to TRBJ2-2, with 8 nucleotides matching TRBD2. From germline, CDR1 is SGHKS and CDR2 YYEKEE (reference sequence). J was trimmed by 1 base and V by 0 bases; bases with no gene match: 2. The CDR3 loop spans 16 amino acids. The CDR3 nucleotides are TGTGCCAGCAGCTTGGGTAGCGGGGTGAACACCGGGGAGCTGTTTTTT. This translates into CASSLGSGVNTGELFF.

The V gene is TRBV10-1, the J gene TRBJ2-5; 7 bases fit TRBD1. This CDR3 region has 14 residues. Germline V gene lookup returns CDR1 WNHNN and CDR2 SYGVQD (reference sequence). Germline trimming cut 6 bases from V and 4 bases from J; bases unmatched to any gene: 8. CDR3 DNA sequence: TGCGCCAGCAGCCTCGACAGGGCTGGAGAGACCCAGTACTTC. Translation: CASSLDRAGETQYF.

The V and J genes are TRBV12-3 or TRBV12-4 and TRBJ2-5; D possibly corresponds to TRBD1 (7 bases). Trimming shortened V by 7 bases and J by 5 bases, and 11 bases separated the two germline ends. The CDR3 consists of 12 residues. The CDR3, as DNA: TGTGCCAGCAAGGGGGCGGGGGAGACCCAGTACTTC. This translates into CASKGAGETQYF.

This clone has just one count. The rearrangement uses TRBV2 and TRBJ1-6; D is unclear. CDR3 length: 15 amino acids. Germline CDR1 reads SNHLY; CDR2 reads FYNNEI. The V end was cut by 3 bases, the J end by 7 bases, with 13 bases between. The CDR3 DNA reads TGTGCCAGCAGTGATCGTGGGTTGAGCAATTCACCCCTCCACTTT. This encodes CASSDRGLSNSPLHF.

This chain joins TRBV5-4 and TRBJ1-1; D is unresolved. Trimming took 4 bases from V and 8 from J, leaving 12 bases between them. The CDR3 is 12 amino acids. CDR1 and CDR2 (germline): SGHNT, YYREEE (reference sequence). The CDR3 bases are TGTGCCAGCAGCCTCCCCCTTAGGGAAGCTTTCTTT. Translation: CASSLPLREAFF.

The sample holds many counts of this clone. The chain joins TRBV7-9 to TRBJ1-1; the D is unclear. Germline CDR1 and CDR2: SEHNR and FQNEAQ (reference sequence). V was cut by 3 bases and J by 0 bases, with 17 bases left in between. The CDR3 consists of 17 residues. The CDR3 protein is CASSFGRLRVMNTEAFF. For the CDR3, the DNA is TGTGCCAGCAGCTTCGGCAGGCTGCGGGTCATGAACACTGAAGCTTTCTTT.

CDR3 protein: CASSPGGEAFF. The DNA for the CDR3 is TGTGCCAGCTCACCAGGGGGTGAAGCTTTCTTT. This chain uses TRBV18 with TRBJ1-1, with TRBD1 as a possible D gene (5 bases). Germline CDR1 reads KGHSH; CDR2 reads LQKENI. The CDR3 has 11 residues. The germline V and J ends were trimmed by 2 bases and 7 bases, with 5 bases remaining between them.

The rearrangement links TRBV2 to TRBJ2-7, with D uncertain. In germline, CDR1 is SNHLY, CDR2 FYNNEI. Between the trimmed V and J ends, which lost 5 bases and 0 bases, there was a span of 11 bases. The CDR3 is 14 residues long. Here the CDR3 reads CASSSHGSSYEQYV. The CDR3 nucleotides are TGTGCCAGCAGTTCGCACGGATCCTCCTACGAGCAGTACGTC.

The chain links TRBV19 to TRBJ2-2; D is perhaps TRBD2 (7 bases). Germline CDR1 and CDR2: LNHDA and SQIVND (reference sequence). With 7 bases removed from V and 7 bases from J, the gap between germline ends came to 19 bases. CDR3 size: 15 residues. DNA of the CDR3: TGTGCCAGTAAGCGAGCGGGGCTGGACAGCGGGGAGCTGTTTTTT. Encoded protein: CASKRAGLDSGELFF.

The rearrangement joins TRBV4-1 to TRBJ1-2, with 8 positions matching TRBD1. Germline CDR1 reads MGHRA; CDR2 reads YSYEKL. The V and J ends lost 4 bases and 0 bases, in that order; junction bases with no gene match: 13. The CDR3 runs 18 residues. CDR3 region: CASSLSLYGQGPNYGYTF. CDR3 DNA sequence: TGCGCCAGCAGCCTATCCCTTTATGGACAGGGCCCTAACTATGGCTACACCTTC.

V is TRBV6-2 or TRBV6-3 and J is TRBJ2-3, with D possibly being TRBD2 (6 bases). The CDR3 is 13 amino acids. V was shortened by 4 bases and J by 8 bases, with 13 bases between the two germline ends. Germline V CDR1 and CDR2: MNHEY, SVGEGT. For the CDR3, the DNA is TGTGCCAGCAGTTTACAGACTAGTTCTACGCAGTATTTT. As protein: CASSLQTSSTQYF.

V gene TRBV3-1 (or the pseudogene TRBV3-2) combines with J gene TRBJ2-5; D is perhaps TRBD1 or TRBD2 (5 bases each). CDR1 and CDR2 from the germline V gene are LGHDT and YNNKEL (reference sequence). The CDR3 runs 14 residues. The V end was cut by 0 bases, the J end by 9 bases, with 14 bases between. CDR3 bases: TGTGCCAGCAGCCAAGATCGTGGGACGGCGGCCCAGTACTTC. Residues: CASSQDRGTAAQYF.

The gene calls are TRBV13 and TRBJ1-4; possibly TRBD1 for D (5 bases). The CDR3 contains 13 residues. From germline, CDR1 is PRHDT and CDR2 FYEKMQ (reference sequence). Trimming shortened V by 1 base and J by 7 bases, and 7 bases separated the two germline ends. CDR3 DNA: TGTGCCAGCAGCTTAGCAGGGATTGAAAAACTGTTTTTT. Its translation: CASSLAGIEKLFF.

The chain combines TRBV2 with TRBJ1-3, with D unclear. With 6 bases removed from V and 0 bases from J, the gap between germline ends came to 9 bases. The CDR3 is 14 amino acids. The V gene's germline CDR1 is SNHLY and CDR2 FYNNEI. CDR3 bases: TGTGCCAGCAGCGTTGACAACTCTGGAAACACCATATATTTT. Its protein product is CASSVDNSGNTIYF.

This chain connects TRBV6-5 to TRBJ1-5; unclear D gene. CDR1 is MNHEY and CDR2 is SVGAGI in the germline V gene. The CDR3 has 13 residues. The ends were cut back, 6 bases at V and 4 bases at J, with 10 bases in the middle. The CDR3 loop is CASRATLNQPQHF. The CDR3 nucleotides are TGTGCCAGCAGGGCGACTTTAAATCAGCCCCAGCATTTT.